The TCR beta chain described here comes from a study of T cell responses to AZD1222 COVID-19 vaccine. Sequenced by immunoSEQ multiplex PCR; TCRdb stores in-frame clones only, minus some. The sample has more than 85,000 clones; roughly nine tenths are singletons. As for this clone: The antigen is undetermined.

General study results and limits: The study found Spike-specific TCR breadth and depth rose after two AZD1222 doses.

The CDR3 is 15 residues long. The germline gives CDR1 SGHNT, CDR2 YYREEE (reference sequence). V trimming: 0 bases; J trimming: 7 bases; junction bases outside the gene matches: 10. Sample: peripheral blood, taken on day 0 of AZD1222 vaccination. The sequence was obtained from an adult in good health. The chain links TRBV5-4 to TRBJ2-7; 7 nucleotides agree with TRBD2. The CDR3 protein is CASSLGRGRVGEQYF. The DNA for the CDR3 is TGTGCCAGCAGCTTGGGGCGCGGGAGAGTCGGGGAGCAGTACTTC.